The rows below give T cell receptor beta chains drawn from one sample of a study of T-cell reconstitution after alpha-beta-depleted transplantation in children. MiXCR, run by TCRdb on the PCR reads, gives a single entry per CDR3 protein. The repertoire holds about 580,000 distinct CDR3 sequences, with more than 20% as singletons. The sample was PBMCs, mostly from graft donor cells, taken 360 days after TCRalphabeta/CD19-depleted stem cell transplant. The receptors come from a boy in the first two years of life who had a stem cell transplant for acute myeloid leukemia, so the T cells may come from the graft donor. CDR3s include the opening cysteine and the closing phenylalanine or tryptophan. A D gene is named only where the DNA matches it firmly. Part of the rows lack a size; the others show once, few, many or a class for expanded clones.

J	V	D	size	length	DNA	CDR3
TRBJ2-5	TRBV11-2	TRBD1	-	17	TGTGCCAGCAGCTTAGATCTCTGGACAGGGTACCAAGAGACCCAGTACTTC	CASSLDLWTGYQETQYF
TRBJ2-2	TRBV7-2	TRBD2	-	15	TGTGCCAGCAGCCGCCTAGGGACTAGCGTCGGGGAGCTGTTTTTT	CASSRLGTSVGELFF
TRBJ2-3	TRBV5-5	-	many	14	TGTGCCAGCAGCTTGACTTATACCACAGATACGCAGTATTTT	CASSLTYTTDTQYF
TRBJ2-1	TRBV12-3/TRBV12-4	-	many	15	TGTGCCAGCAATCTAGCCCGGGGCACCTACAATGAGCAGTTCTTC	CASNLARGTYNEQFF
TRBJ1-6	TRBV6-2/TRBV6-3	-	many	20	TGTGCCAGCAGTTACTCGAATTTACCCCAATTCCGGGCGGACAATTCACCCCTCCACTTT	CASSYSNLPQFRADNSPLHF
TRBJ2-1	TRBV3-1	-	many	15	TGTGCCAGCAGCCAAGTAGAGGGCAGCTACAATGAGCAGTTCTTC	CASSQVEGSYNEQFF
TRBJ2-1	TRBV2	TRBD1	few	14	TGTGCCAGCAGCGGGACAGGGGCGTCCCAGTTACAGTTCTTC	CASSGTGASQLQFF
TRBJ1-6	TRBV20-1	-	few	12	TGCAGTGCTGCAGGGTGGGGTTCACCCCTCCACTTT	CSAAGWGSPLHF
TRBJ1-3	TRBV4-3	TRBD1	-	16	TGCGCCAGCAGCCGACTACAGGGGACGTCTGGAAACACCATATATTTT	CASSRLQGTSGNTIYF
TRBJ2-1	TRBV4-1	-	-	14	TGCGCCAGCAGCCAAGTCCCGACAGACAATGAGCAGTTCTTC	CASSQVPTDNEQFF
TRBJ1-2	TRBV6-5	-	few	17	TGTGCCAGCAGTTACTCAGACCTATCCTCTCCTATTGTTGGCTACACCTTC	CASSYSDLSSPIVGYTF
TRBJ1-4	TRBV11-2	-	-	16	TGTGCCAGCAGGTCCTTCGCGAGTGCAACTAATGAAAAACTGTTTTTT	CASRSFASATNEKLFF
TRBJ1-1	TRBV6-5	-	-	15	TGTGCCAGCAGTTACTCAGCCCGACCCGGCGATGAAGCTTTCTTT	CASSYSARPGDEAFF
TRBJ2-3	TRBV20-1	-	few	15	TGCAGTGCTAGAAGGACATTTTCGATTTCCGATACGCAGTATTTT	CSARRTFSISDTQYF
TRBJ1-5	TRBV18	TRBD1	many	14	TGTGCCAGCTCACGCGACAGGGCTAATCAGCCCCAGCATTTT	CASSRDRANQPQHF
TRBJ2-1	TRBV5-1	TRBD2	-	17	TGCGCCAGCAGCCCCCTGGGACTAGCGGGGGGTTACAATGAGCAGTTCTTC	CASSPLGLAGGYNEQFF
TRBJ2-7	TRBV20-1	TRBD1	-	12	TGCAGTGCTAGTGCAGGGGGCCACGAGCAGTACTTC	CSASAGGHEQYF